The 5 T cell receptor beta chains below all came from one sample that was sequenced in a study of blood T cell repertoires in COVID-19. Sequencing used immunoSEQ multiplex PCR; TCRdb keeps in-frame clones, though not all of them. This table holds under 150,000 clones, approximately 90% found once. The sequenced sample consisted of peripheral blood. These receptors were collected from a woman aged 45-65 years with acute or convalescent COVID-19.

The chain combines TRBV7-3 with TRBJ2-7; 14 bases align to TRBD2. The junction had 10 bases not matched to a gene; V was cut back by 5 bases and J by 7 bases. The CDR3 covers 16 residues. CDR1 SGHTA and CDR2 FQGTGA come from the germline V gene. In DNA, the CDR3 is TGTGCCAGCAGCCCAAGTGGGACTAGCGGGAGTGGGGAGCAGTACTTC. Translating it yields CASSPSGTSGSGEQYF.

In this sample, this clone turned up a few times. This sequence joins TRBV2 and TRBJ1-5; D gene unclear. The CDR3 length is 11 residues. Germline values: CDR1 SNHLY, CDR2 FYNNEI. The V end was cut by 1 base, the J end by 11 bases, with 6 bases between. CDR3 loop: CASSEGSSQHF. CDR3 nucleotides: TGTGCCAGCAGTGAAGGGAGTTCCCAGCATTTT.

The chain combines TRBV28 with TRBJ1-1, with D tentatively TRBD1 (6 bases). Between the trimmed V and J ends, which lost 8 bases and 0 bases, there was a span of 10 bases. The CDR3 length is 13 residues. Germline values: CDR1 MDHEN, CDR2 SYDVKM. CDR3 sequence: CASGGRLNTEAFF. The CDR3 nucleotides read TGTGCCAGCGGGGGCCGGTTGAACACTGAAGCTTTCTTT.

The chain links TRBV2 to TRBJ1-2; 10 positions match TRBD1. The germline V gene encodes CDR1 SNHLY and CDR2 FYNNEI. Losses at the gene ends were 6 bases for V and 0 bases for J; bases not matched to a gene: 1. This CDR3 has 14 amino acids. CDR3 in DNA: TGTGCCAGCAGGACAGGGGGCGCTAACTATGGCTACACCTTC. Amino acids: CASRTGGANYGYTF. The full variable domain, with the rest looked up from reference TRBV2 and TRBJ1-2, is EPEVTQTPSHQVTQMGQEVILRCVPISNHLYFYWYRQILGQKVEFLVSFYNNEISEKSEIFDDQFSVERPDGSNFTLKIRSTKLEDSAMYFCASRTGGANYGYTFGSGTRLTVV.

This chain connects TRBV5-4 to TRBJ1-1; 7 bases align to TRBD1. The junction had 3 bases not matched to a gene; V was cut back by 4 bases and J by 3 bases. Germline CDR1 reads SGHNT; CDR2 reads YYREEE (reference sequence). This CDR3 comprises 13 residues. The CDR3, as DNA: TGTGCCAGCAGCGCCAGGGGGTACACTGAAGCTTTCTTT. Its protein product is CASSARGYTEAFF.